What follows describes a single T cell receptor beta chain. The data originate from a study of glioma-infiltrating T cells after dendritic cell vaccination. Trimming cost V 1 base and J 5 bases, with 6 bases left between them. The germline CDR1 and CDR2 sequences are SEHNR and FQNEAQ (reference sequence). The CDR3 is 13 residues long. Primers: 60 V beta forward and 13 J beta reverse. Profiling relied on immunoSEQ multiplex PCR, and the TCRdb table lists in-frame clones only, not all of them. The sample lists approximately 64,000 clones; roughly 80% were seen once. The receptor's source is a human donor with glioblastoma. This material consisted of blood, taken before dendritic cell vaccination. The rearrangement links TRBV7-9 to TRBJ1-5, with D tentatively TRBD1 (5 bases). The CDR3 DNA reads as TGTGCCAGCAGCTTAGAAGGGGATCAGCCCCAGCATTTT. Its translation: CASSLEGDQPQHF.